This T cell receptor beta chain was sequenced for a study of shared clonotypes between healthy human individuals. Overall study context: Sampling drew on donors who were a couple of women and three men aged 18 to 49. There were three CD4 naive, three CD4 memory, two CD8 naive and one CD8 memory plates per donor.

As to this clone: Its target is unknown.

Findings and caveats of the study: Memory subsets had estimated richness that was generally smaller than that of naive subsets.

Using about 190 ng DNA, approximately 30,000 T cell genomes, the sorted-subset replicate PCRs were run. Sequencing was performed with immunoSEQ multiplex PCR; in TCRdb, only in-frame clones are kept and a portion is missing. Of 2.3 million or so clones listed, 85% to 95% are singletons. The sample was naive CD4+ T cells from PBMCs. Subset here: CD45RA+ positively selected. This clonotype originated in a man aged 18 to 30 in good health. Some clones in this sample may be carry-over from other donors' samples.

CDR3: CASRTLQAGGEKLFF. CDR3 nucleotide sequence: TGTGCCAGCCGAACCTTACAGGCTGGGGGTGAAAAACTGTTTTTT. The V and J genes are TRBV6-1 and TRBJ1-4; perhaps TRBD1 as D (5 bases). V lost 8 bases to trimming and J lost 7 bases, with 20 bases between them. The CDR3 length is 15 residues. Germline CDR1 reads MNHNS; CDR2 reads SASEGT.